Listed here are 14 T cell receptor beta chains from one sample, sequenced in a study of T cells in Graves' hyperthyroidism and ophthalmopathy. TCR beta CDR3 regions were amplified from RNA transcripts. A first-round RT-PCR of the TCR CDR3 used the HTBI primer set. TCRdb re-analysed the multiplex PCR reads in MiXCR, keeping a single row per CDR3 protein. The table lists roughly 180,000 distinct CDR3 sequences, over 7.5% of them singletons, with about 20% in the top ten. Specimen: blood. The receptors come from a woman aged 18-35 years with Graves' hyperthyroidism that later progressed to Graves' ophthalmopathy.

This clonotype was recorded at least ten times. V gene TRBV11-3 combines with J gene TRBJ1-5; possibly TRBD1 for D (6 bases). With 0 bases removed from V and 6 bases from J, the gap between germline ends came to 15 bases. The CDR3 extends over 16 amino acids. The germline V gene encodes CDR1 SGHNT and CDR2 YENEEA. The CDR3 here is CASSLDGRGAGQPQHF. CDR3 coding DNA: TGTGCCAGCAGCTTAGACGGTCGGGGGGCCGGTCAGCCCCAGCATTTT.

This chain connects TRBV18 to TRBJ2-3; possibly TRBD2 for D (5 bases). V was clipped by 0 bases and J by 4 bases, with 8 bases between them. The CDR3 extends over 14 amino acids. Per germline, CDR1 KGHSH and CDR2 LQKENI. Here the CDR3 reads CASSPPSDSDTQYF. In DNA form, the CDR3 reads TGTGCCAGCTCACCACCTAGCGACTCAGATACGCAGTATTTT.

This clonotype has ten or more counts. This sequence joins TRBV10-3 and TRBJ1-5; 7 positions agree with TRBD1. Germline CDR1 ENHRY, CDR2 SYGVKD. The length of the CDR3 is 14 residues. J gave up 0 bases and V 6 bases, and 2 bases lay outside the gene matches. CDR3 protein: CAIRGTDSNQPQHF. CDR3 bases: TGTGCCATCAGGGGGACAGATAGCAATCAGCCCCAGCATTTT.

The gene calls are TRBV20-1 and TRBJ1-4, with TRBD1 matching over 10 bases. The junction had 4 bases not matched to a gene; V was cut back by 6 bases and J by 6 bases. CDR3 size: 13 residues. CDR1 and CDR2 from the germline V gene are DFQATT and SNEGSKA (reference sequence). Here the CDR3 reads CSAKTGGYEKLFF. The CDR3 region has the DNA TGCAGTGCGAAGACAGGGGGCTATGAAAAACTGTTTTTT.

About this clonotype itself: One base away lies a much larger clone, so this may be a sequencing read error. The chain couples TRBV20-1 to TRBJ2-1; the match to TRBD1 covers 8 bases. The CDR3 runs 15 residues. In germline, CDR1 is DFQATT, CDR2 SNEGSKA (reference sequence). The DNA of the CDR3 is TGCAGTGCTAGAGAAAGGACAGGGTCCTACAATGAGCAGTCCTTC. This codes for CSARERTGSYNEQSF.

The sample holds one count of this clonotype. One end of the junction does not line up with germline, which may come from a read error. This chain links TRBV2 with TRBJ1-4; D is uncertain. The germline gives CDR1 SNHLY, CDR2 FYNNEI. The CDR3 totals 13 residues. CDR3 in DNA: TGCGCCAGCAGTGAGGCGGGTAATGAAGAACTGTTTTTT. As protein: CASSEAGNEELFF.

Many counts were recorded for this clonotype. The chain joins TRBV30 to TRBJ2-7, with no clear D. V lost 5 bases and J 1 base, leaving 9 bases between the germline ends. This CDR3 comprises 12 residues. The germline V gene has CDR1 GTSNPN and CDR2 SVGIG (reference sequence). The CDR3 reads CAWGGQSYEQYF. CDR3 bases: TGTGCCTGGGGCGGCCAGTCCTACGAGCAGTACTTC. Full variable domain (missing parts from reference TRBV30 and TRBJ2-7): SQTIHQWPATLVQPVGSPLSLECTVEGTSNPNLYWYRQAAGRGLQLLFYSVGIGQISSEVPQNLSASRPQDRQFILSSKKLLLSDSGFYLCAWGGQSYEQYFGPGTRLTVT.

This clonotype came up a few times. The V gene is TRBV19, the J gene TRBJ2-1, with 10 nucleotides matching TRBD1. With 4 bases clipped from V and 4 bases from J, the junction kept 7 bases outside the gene matches. Germline CDR1 reads LNHDA; CDR2 reads SQIVND (reference sequence). The CDR3 is 16 amino acids. The CDR3 region is CASSKGLGQGYNEQFF. Here the CDR3 DNA reads TGTGCCAGTAGTAAGGGATTGGGACAGGGGTACAATGAGCAGTTCTTC. Filled out from reference TRBV19 and TRBJ2-1, the complete variable domain reads DGGITQSPKYLFRKEGQNVTLSCEQNLNHDAMYWYRQDPGQGLRLIYYSQIVNDFQKGDIAEGYSVSREKKESFPLTVTSAQKNPTAFYLCASSKGLGQGYNEQFFGPGTRLTVL.

The table lists this clonotype with many counts. The chain has TRBV2 and TRBJ1-2; TRBD1 matches at 8 bases. Germline assignment: CDR1 SNHLY and CDR2 FYNNEI. The CDR3 is 14 amino acids. Trimming cost V 6 bases and J 2 bases; bases outside gene matches: 5. This CDR3 reads CASRAGGQNYGYTF. CDR3 DNA: TGTGCCAGCAGAGCAGGGGGCCAGAACTATGGCTACACCTTC.

This clonotype was observed a few times. The chain combines TRBV3-1 with TRBJ2-5; D is perhaps TRBD1 or TRBD2 (6 bases each). Germline CDR1 LGHDT, CDR2 YNNKEL (reference sequence). This CDR3 region has 15 residues. V shed 0 bases and J shed 5 bases, with 13 bases lying between them. The CDR3 loop is CASSQDGWGAETQYF. As DNA, the CDR3 is TGTGCCAGCAGCCAAGATGGGTGGGGGGCGGAGACCCAGTACTTC.

The V gene is TRBV6-1, the J gene TRBJ2-7; 9 bases match TRBD1. Germline trimming cut 5 bases from V and 6 bases from J; bases unmatched to any gene: 14. The germline V gene has CDR1 MNHNS and CDR2 SASEGT. The CDR3 has 16 residues. The CDR3 bases are TGTGCCAGCAGTCCATCCTGGACAGGGGTAGTTGTCGAGCAGTACTTC. It codes for CASSPSWTGVVVEQYF.

This clonotype was recorded at least ten times. This chain joins TRBV27 and TRBJ2-3, with D perhaps TRBD2 (8 bases). CDR3 length equals 17 residues. Per germline, CDR1 MNHEY and CDR2 SMNVEV (reference sequence). Trimming took off 0 bases at V and 4 bases at J, with 17 bases between the two ends. This chain's CDR3 is CASSLSSPGGGPDTQYF. The CDR3 region has the DNA TGTGCCAGCAGTTTATCGAGTCCGGGAGGGGGCCCAGATACGCAGTATTTT.

Many counts were recorded for this clonotype. The CDR3 sequence: CASSYSASGSYEQYF. The CDR3 nucleotides are TGTGCCAGCAGTTACTCGGCTAGCGGGAGCTACGAGCAGTACTTC. This chain joins TRBV6-5 and TRBJ2-7; 10 nucleotides match TRBD2. Germline V lookup: CDR1 MNHEY, CDR2 SVGAGI. Losses at the gene ends were 0 bases for V and 3 bases for J; bases not matched to a gene: 2. The CDR3 totals 15 residues.

This clonotype has at least ten counts. The chain recombines TRBV6-1 with TRBJ1-4, with TRBD1 as a possible D gene (6 bases). This CDR3 is built from 16 residues. Germline V gene lookup returns CDR1 MNHNS and CDR2 SASEGT. Trimming took off 4 bases at V and 2 bases at J, with 14 bases between the two ends. The CDR3 sequence is CASSVRGIVTNEKLFF. The DNA of the CDR3 is TGTGCCAGCAGTGTAAGGGGGATTGTCACTAATGAAAAACTGTTTTTT.